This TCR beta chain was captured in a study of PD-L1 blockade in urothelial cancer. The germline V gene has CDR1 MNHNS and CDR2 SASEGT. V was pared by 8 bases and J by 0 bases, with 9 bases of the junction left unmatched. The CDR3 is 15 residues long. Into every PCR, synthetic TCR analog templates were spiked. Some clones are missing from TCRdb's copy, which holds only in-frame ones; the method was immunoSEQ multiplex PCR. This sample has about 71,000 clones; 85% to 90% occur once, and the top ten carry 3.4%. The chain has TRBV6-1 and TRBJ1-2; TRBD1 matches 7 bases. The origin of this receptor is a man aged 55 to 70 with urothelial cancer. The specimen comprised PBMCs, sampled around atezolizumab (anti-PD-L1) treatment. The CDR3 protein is CASFTGATSNYGYTF. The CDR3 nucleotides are TGTGCCAGCTTTACAGGGGCCACCTCTAACTATGGCTACACCTTC.